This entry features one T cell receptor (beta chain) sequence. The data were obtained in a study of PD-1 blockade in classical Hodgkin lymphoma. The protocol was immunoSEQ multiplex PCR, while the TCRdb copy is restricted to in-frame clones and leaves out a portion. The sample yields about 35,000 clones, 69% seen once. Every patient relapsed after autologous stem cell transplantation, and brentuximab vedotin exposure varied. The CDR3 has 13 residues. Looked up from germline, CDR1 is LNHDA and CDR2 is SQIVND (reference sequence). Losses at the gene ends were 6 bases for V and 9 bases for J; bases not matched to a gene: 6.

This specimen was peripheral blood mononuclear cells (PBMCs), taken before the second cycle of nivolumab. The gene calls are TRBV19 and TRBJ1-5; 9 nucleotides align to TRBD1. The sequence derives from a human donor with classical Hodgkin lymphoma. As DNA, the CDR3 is TGTGCCAGTAGCCGACAGGGGGACTGGCCCCAGCATTTT. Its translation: CASSRQGDWPQHF. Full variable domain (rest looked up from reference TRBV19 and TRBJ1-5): DGGITQSPKYLFRKEGQNVTLSCEQNLNHDAMYWYRQDPGQGLRLIYYSQIVNDFQKGDIAEGYSVSREKKESFPLTVTSAQKNPTAFYLCASSRQGDWPQHFGDGTRLSIL.